These 9 T cell receptor beta chains came from one sample sequenced in a study of shared T cell receptors in the human thymus. Sequencing used immunoSEQ multiplex PCR; TCRdb keeps in-frame clones, though not all of them. The repertoire includes roughly 410,000 clones, 85% to 95% of them detected once, and about 0.02% sits in the top ten. Sequencing was performed on thymocytes. These receptors were taken from a human donor.

The chain joins TRBV5-1 to TRBJ2-2; 7 nucleotides line up with TRBD2. This CDR3 has 15 amino acids. Germline trimming cut 5 bases from V and 0 bases from J; bases unmatched to any gene: 4. Germline V CDR1 and CDR2: SGHRS, YFSETQ. The CDR3 coding sequence is TGCGCCAGCAGGAGACTAGCAGCGAACACCGGGGAGCTGTTTTTT. Translation: CASRRLAANTGELFF.

The chain carries TRBV29-1 and TRBJ2-5, with D unresolved. Germline V gene data show CDR1 as SQVTM and CDR2 as ANQGSEA. Trimming stripped 4 bases from V and 1 base from J, with 19 bases between. The CDR3 sequence is 16 residues long. For the CDR3, the DNA is TGCAGCGTTGGCCCCCCCGCGTCCATGACCCAAGAGACCCAGTACTTC. Translation gives CSVGPPASMTQETQYF.

The CDR3 sequence is CASSLRSGAAYEQYF. In nucleotides, the CDR3 is TGTGCCAGCAGCTTAAGGTCGGGAGCAGCCTACGAGCAGTACTTC. The chain couples TRBV11-2 to TRBJ2-7, with D possibly TRBD2 on 6 matching bases. The CDR3 extends over 15 amino acids. The V and J ends lost 2 bases and 2 bases respectively, with 13 bases between them. CDR1 is SGHAT and CDR2 is FQNNGV in the germline V gene.

The chain is built from TRBV7-9 and TRBJ2-5, with a weak D call TRBD2 (5 bases). V lost 2 bases, J lost 2 bases, and 9 bases lay in between. Looked up from germline, CDR1 is SEHNR and CDR2 is FQNEAQ (reference sequence). The CDR3 sequence is 14 residues long. This CDR3 is CASSLRTGQETQYF. CDR3 in DNA: TGTGCCAGCAGCTTACGAACGGGACAAGAGACCCAGTACTTC.

This sequence joins TRBV4-2 and TRBJ1-1, with a tentative D call TRBD1 (5 bases). The CDR3 sequence is 16 residues long. Trimming took 3 bases from V and 1 from J, leaving 15 bases between them. Germline-derived CDR1 and CDR2 are LGHNA and YNFKEQ. The CDR3 DNA reads TGTGCCAGCAGCCACCACCGGACATCGGGGAACACTGAAGCTTTCTTT. The encoded protein is CASSHHRTSGNTEAFF.

This sequence joins TRBV11-2 and TRBJ2-7; possibly TRBD2 for D (6 bases). Germline V CDR1 and CDR2: SGHAT, FQNNGV. The CDR3 spans 15 residues. Trimming removed 5 bases at V and 3 bases at J, with 17 bases between. CDR3 loop: CASSVSGGANYEQYF. CDR3 DNA: TGTGCCAGCAGCGTATCTGGCGGGGCGAACTACGAGCAGTACTTC.

The chain has TRBV28 and TRBJ1-1; D perhaps matches TRBD1 (5 bases). V shed 7 bases and J shed 1 base, with 25 bases lying between them. This CDR3 contains 18 residues. Germline assignment: CDR1 MDHEN and CDR2 SYDVKM. The CDR3 loop is CASTKETVRPPGNTEAFF. The CDR3 bases are TGTGCCAGCACAAAGGAGACAGTCCGACCTCCTGGGAACACTGAAGCTTTCTTT.

The chain combines TRBV10-2 with TRBJ2-7; D uncertain. V dropped 3 bases and J dropped 4 bases, with 7 bases sitting between them. Germline V CDR1 and CDR2: WSHSY, SAAADI. CDR3 length: 12 amino acids. The CDR3, as DNA: TGCGCCAGCAGTGAATCTTTATACGAGCAGTACTTC. Protein sequence: CASSESLYEQYF.

The rearrangement uses TRBV10-3 and TRBJ2-3; D may correspond to TRBD1 or TRBD2 (5 bases each). The CDR3 is 14 amino acids. The germline gives CDR1 ENHRY, CDR2 SYGVKD. Trimming removed 4 bases from V and 2 bases from J, with 10 bases in between. The CDR3 spells CAISAGTVTDTQYF. The DNA of the CDR3 is TGTGCCATCAGTGCGGGGACGGTCACAGATACGCAGTATTTT.